Included here is one T cell receptor beta chain sequence, with context. Some clones are missing from TCRdb's copy, which holds only in-frame ones; the method was immunoSEQ multiplex PCR. The sample contains under 250,000 clones, more than 75% of which appear only once. This entry is derived from a study of blood T cell repertoires in COVID-19. About the research overall: Samples came from the United States, Italy and Spain, spanning acute and convalescent COVID-19.

The sequenced sample was peripheral blood. The sequence was collected from a woman aged 55-69 years who had recovered from COVID-19.

CDR3 protein: CASSLHSGWDTQYF. The CDR3 DNA follows: TGTGCCAGCAGCCTTCATAGCGGGTGGGATACGCAGTATTTT. This chain uses TRBV7-3 with TRBJ2-3; 7 bases are shared with TRBD2. Germline trimming cut 5 bases from V and 6 bases from J; bases unmatched to any gene: 8. The length of the CDR3 is 14 residues. Germline V lookup: CDR1 SGHTA, CDR2 FQGTGA.